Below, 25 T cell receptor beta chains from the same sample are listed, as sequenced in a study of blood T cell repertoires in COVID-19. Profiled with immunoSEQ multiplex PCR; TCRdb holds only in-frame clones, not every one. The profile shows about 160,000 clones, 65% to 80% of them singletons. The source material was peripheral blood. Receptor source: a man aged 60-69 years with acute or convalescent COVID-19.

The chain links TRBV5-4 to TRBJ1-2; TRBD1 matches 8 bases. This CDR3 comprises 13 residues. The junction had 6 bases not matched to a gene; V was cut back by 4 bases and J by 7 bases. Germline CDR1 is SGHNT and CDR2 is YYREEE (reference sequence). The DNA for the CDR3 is TGTGCCAGCAGCCCACAGACAGGGGCTGGCTACACCTTC. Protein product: CASSPQTGAGYTF.

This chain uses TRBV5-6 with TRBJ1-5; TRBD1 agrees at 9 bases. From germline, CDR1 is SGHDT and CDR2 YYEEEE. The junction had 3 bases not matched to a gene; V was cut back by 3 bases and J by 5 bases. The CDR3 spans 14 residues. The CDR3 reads CASSSGQGYQPQHF. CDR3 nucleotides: TGTGCCAGCAGCTCCGGACAGGGGTATCAGCCCCAGCATTTT.

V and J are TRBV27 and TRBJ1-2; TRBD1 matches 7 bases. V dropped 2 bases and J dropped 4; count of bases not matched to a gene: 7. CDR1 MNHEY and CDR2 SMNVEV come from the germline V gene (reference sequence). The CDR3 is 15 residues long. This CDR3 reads CASSLQGTALYGYTF. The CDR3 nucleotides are TGTGCCAGCAGTTTACAAGGGACAGCCCTCTATGGCTACACCTTC.

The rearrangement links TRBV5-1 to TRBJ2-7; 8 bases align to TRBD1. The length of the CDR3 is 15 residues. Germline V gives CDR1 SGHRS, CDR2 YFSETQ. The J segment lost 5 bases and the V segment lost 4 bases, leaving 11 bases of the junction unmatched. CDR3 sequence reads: CASSPQTGVNNEQYF. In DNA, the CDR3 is TGCGCCAGCAGCCCCCAGACAGGGGTCAATAACGAGCAGTACTTC.

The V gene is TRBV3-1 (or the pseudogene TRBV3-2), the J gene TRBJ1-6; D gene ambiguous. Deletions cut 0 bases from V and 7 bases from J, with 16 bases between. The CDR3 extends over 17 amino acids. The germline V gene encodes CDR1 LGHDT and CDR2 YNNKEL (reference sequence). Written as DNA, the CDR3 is TGTGCCAGCAGCCAAGATCCGTACAGTCGACGAAATTCACCCCTCCACTTT. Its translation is CASSQDPYSRRNSPLHF.

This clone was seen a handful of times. The CDR3 is CASSPLGQGLYEQYF. CDR3 coding DNA: TGTGCCAGCAGCCCGCTCGGTCAGGGCCTCTACGAGCAGTACTTC. This chain joins TRBV14 and TRBJ2-7; tentative D call: TRBD1 (5 bases). Germline CDR1 SGHDN, CDR2 FVKESK. Trimming shortened V by 4 bases and J by 3 bases, and 16 bases separated the two germline ends. The CDR3 has 15 amino acids. The variable domain in full, completed from reference TRBV14 and TRBJ2-7, reads EAGVTQFPSHSVIEKGQTVTLRCDPISGHDNLYWYRRVMGKEIKFLLHFVKESKQDESGMPNNRFLAERTGGTYSTLKVQPAELEDSGVYFCASSPLGQGLYEQYFGPGTRLTVT.

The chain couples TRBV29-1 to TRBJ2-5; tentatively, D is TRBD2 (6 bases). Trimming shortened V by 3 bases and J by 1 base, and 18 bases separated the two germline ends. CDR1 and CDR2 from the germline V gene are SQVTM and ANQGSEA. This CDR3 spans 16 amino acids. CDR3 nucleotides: TGCAGCGTTGAGGGGGGAGACGACAGACGCCAAGAGACCCAGTACTTC. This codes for CSVEGGDDRRQETQYF.

The CDR3, as DNA: TGTGCCAGTAGTATATCGGGGGGGGCCAATGAGCAGTTCTTC. Protein: CASSISGGANEQFF. The gene calls are TRBV19 and TRBJ2-1; 8 bases map to TRBD2. The CDR3 contains 14 residues. Per the germline V gene, CDR1 is LNHDA and CDR2 is SQIVND (reference sequence). The ends lost 2 bases at V and 6 bases at J; junction bases unmatched: 3.

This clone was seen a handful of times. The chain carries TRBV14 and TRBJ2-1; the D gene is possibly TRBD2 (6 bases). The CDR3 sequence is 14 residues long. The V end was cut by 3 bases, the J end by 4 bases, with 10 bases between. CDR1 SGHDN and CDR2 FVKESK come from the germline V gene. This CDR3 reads CASSQAGPYNEQFF. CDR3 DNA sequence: TGTGCCAGCAGCCAGGCGGGACCATACAATGAGCAGTTCTTC. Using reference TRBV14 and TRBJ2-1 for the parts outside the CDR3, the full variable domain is EAGVTQFPSHSVIEKGQTVTLRCDPISGHDNLYWYRRVMGKEIKFLLHFVKESKQDESGMPNNRFLAERTGGTYSTLKVQPAELEDSGVYFCASSQAGPYNEQFFGPGTRLTVL.

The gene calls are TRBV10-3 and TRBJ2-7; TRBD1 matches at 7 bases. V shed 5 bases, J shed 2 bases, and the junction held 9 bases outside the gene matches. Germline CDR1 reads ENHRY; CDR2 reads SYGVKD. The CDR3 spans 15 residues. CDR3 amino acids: CAISFAGTATYEQYF. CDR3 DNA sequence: TGTGCCATCAGTTTTGCCGGGACAGCCACCTACGAGCAGTACTTC.

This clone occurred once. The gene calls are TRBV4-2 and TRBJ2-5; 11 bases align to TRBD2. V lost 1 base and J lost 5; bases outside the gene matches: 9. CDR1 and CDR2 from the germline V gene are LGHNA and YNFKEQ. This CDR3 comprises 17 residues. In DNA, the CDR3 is TGTGCCAGCAGCCAAGGCGATAGCGGGGGGGCCGGGGAGACCCAGTACTTC. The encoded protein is CASSQGDSGGAGETQYF.

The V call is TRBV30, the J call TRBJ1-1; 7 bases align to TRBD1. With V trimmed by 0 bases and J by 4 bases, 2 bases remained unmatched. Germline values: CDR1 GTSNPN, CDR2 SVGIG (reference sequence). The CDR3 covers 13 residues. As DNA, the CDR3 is TGTGCCTGGAGTGTGACAGGGTCCACTGAAGCTTTCTTT. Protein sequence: CAWSVTGSTEAFF.

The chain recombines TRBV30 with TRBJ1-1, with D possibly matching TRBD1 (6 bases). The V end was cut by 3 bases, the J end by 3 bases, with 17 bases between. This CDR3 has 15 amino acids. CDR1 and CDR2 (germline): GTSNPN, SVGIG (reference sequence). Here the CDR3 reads CAWRARGGGDTEAFF. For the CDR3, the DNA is TGTGCCTGGAGGGCAAGAGGGGGAGGGGACACTGAAGCTTTCTTT.

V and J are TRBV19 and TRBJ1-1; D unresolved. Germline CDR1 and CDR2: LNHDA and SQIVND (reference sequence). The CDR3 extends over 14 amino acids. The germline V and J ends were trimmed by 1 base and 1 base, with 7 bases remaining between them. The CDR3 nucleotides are TGTGCCAGTAGTATAGGCCGGGAGAACACTGAAGCTTTCTTT. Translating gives CASSIGRENTEAFF.

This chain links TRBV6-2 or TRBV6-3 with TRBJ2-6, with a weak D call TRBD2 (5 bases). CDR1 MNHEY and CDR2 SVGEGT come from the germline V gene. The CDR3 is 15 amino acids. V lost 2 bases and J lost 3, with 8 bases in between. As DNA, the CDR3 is TGTGCCAGCAGTTACGGCGGGCGTGGGGCCAACGTCCTGACTTTC. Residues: CASSYGGRGANVLTF.

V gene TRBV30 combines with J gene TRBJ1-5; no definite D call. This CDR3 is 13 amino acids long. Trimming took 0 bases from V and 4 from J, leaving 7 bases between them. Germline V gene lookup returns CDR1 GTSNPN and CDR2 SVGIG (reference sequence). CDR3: CAWSVFRNQPQHF. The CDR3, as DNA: TGTGCCTGGAGTGTGTTTAGAAATCAGCCCCAGCATTTT.

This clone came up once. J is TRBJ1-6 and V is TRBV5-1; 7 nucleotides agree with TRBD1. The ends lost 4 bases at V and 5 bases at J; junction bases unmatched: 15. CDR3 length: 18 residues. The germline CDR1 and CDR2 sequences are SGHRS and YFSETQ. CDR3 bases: TGCGCCAGCAGCGCCTCCGGGACAGCTAACCGAAATAATTCACCCCTCCACTTT. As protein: CASSASGTANRNNSPLHF.

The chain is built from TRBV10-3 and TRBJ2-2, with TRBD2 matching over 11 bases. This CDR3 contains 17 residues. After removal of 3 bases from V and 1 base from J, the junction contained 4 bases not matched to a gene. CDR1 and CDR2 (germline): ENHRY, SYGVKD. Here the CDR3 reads CAISETSGGLNTGELFF. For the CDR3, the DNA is TGTGCCATCAGTGAAACTAGCGGGGGCCTGAACACCGGGGAGCTGTTTTTT.

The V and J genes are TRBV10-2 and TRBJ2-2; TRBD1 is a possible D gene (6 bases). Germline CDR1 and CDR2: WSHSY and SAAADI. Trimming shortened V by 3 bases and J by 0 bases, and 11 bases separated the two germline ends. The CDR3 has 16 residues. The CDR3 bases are TGCGCCAGCAGTGACCCGACAGGAACGAACACCGGGGAGCTGTTTTTT. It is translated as CASSDPTGTNTGELFF.

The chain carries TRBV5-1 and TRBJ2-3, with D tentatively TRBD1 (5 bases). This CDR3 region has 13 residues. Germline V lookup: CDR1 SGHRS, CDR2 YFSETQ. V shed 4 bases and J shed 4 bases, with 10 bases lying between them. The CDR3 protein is CASSPQTADTQYF. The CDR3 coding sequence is TGCGCCAGCAGCCCTCAGACAGCAGATACGCAGTATTTT.

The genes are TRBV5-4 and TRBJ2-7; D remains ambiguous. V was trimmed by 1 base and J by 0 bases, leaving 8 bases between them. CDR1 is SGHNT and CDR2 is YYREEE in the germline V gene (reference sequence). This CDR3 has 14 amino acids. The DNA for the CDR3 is TGTGCCAGCAGCTTGCAGCAGGCCTCCTACGAGCAGTACTTC. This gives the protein CASSLQQASYEQYF.

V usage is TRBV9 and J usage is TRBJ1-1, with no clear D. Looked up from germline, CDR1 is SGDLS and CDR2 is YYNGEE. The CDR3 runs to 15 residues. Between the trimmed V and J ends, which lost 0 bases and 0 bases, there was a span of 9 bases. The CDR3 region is CASSVEDGMNTEAFF. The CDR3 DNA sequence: TGTGCCAGCAGCGTAGAGGACGGGATGAACACTGAAGCTTTCTTT.

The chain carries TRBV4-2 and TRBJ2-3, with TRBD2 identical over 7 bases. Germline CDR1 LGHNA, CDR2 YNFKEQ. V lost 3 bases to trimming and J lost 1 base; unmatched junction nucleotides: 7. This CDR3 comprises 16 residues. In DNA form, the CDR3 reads TGTGCCAGCAGCCAGACCGGCGCGGGGGGCACAGATACGCAGTATTTT. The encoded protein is CASSQTGAGGTDTQYF.

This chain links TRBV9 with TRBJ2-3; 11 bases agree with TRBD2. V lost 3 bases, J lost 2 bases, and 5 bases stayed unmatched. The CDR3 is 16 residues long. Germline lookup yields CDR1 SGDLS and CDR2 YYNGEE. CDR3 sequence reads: CASSDRLAGNTDTQYF. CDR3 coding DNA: TGTGCCAGCAGCGACCGACTAGCGGGGAACACAGATACGCAGTATTTT. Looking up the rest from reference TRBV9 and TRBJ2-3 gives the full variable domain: DSGVTQTPKHLITATGQRVTLRCSPRSGDLSVYWYQQSLDQGLQFLIQYYNGEERAKGNILERFSAQQFPDLHSELNLSSLELGDSALYFCASSDRLAGNTDTQYFGPGTRLTVL.

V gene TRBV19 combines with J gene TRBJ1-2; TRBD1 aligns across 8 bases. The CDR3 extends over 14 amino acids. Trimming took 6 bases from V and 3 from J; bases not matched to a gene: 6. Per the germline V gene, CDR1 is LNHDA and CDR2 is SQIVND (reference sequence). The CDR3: CASSGQGAYYGYTF. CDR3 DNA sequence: TGTGCCAGTAGCGGACAGGGAGCTTACTATGGCTACACCTTC.